Here is one T cell receptor beta chain with its context. Its antigen is still unknown. Carried by the TCR beta cDNA libraries were unique molecular identifiers. A population of roughly 0.85 to 11 million T cells gave rise to about half a million cDNA molecules. MiXCR, run by TCRdb on the PCR reads, gives a single entry per CDR3 protein. The profile shows roughly 540,000 distinct CDR3 sequences, around a third of them singletons. The entry originates in a study of post-analysis software for immune sequencing data. V gave up 1 base and J gave up 13 bases, with 11 bases separating them. This CDR3 comprises 12 residues. Germline V gives CDR1 SGHTA, CDR2 FQGNSA. Study-wide results and limits: About five TRBV segments were more frequent in patients than controls; TRBV5-6, TRBV5-1 and TRBV20-1 belonged to this group. F measure clustering grouped samples strongly by preparation batch. Normalized Chao1 diversity was significantly reduced in patients versus controls.

This TCR came from a girl younger than 18 with multiple sclerosis. The sequenced sample was blood. V and J are TRBV7-2 and TRBJ2-4; no definite D call. As DNA, the CDR3 is TGTGCCAGCAGCTTAGATCGGCTACCCCAGTACTTC. This sequence encodes CASSLDRLPQYF.